Sequencing of this TCR beta chain was carried out in a study of neurological immune-mediated disorders. General observations from the study: Patients with HTLV-1-associated myelopathy had the highest level of TCR clonal expansion, whereas patients with multiple sclerosis had the lowest level, falling beneath the level found in healthy controls.

Trimming stripped 0 bases from V and 2 bases from J, with 7 bases between. Looked up from germline, CDR1 is SGHRS and CDR2 is YFSETQ. CDR3 length: 14 amino acids. This clonotype was counted many times. Its target is unknown. TCRdb re-derived calls from the 5' RACE reads in MiXCR, one entry per CDR3 protein. Of under 60,000 distinct CDR3 sequences in the sample, around 25% are singletons; the top ten hold around 25%. The chain is built from TRBV5-1 and TRBJ2-3; D call uncertain. The sequence came from a woman aged 70 to 79 in good health. Sequenced sample: PBMCs. As DNA, the CDR3 is TGCGCCAGCAGCTTGGTTCAGGTCACAGATACGCAGTATTTT. As protein: CASSLVQVTDTQYF.